What follows are 11 T cell receptor beta chains derived from one specimen sequenced in a study of prognosis after radiotherapy for stage I lung cancer. Two-round multiplex PCR, the amplification method, yielded TCR beta CDR3 from genomic DNA. Primers specific to each TRBV and TRBJ gene drove first-round PCR. MiXCR, run by TCRdb on the multiplex PCR reads, gives a single entry per CDR3 protein. The sample lists some 36,000 distinct CDR3 sequences; approximately 25% were seen once. The input for sequencing was PBMCs, taken before or after stereotactic body radiation therapy (not recorded which). These receptors were taken from a donor of 50 years or more with non-small cell lung cancer.

This clonotype was detected ten times or more. The chain has TRBV29-1 and TRBJ2-7; the match to TRBD1 covers 8 bases. CDR3 size: 12 residues. Germline V lookup: CDR1 SQVTM, CDR2 ANQGSEA. Losses at the gene ends were 4 bases for V and 5 bases for J; bases not matched to a gene: 4. The CDR3 nucleotides read TGCAGCGTTGTGTCAGGGGGCCACGAGCAGTACTTC. Translated, it gives CSVVSGGHEQYF.

This clonotype was recorded many times. The chain employs TRBV12-3 or TRBV12-4 and TRBJ1-1; unclear D gene. CDR3 length: 14 amino acids. The V end was cut by 5 bases, the J end by 4 bases, with 14 bases between. The CDR3 is CASSLRVVGTEAFF. The CDR3, as DNA: TGTGCCAGCAGTCTGAGGGTCGTCGGCACTGAAGCTTTCTTT.

Of note for this clonotype: A far bigger clonotype differs at one base, so this is likely a read error. The CDR3 is CASVAGQSNTGELFF. CDR3 nucleotides: TGTGCCAGCGTGGCGGGACAATCGAACACCGGGGAGCTGTTTTTT. The chain combines TRBV6-5 with TRBJ2-2; D could derive from TRBD1 or TRBD2 (6 bases each). Trimming removed 8 bases at V and 0 bases at J, with 13 bases between. Germline V gene sequence: CDR1 MNHEY, CDR2 SVGAGI. The CDR3 is 15 amino acids.

This clonotype was observed a few times. This chain joins TRBV10-1 and TRBJ2-1, with 7 positions matching TRBD1. J was trimmed by 8 bases and V by 4 bases; bases with no gene match: 11. Per the germline V gene, CDR1 is WNHNN and CDR2 is SYGVQD (reference sequence). CDR3 size: 15 residues. The CDR3: CASSGDSGGRDEQFF. Written as DNA, the CDR3 is TGCGCCAGCAGTGGGGACAGTGGGGGTAGGGATGAGCAGTTCTTC.

This clonotype was seen only a few times. This could be a read error, since a much larger clone is one nucleotide away. The rearrangement uses TRBV5-1 and TRBJ1-1; D possibly corresponds to TRBD1 (6 bases). This CDR3 region has 16 residues. The V end was cut by 2 bases, the J end by 3 bases, with 17 bases between. Germline-derived CDR1 and CDR2 are SGHRS and YFSETQ. CDR3 amino acids: CASSLVSPQGYTEAFF. The CDR3 DNA follows: TGCGCCAGCAGCTTAGTAAGCCCGCAGGGGTACACTGAAGCTTTCTTT.

This clonotype was observed at least ten times. The J gene is TRBJ1-4, the V gene TRBV5-1; TRBD1 matches at 7 bases. Looked up from germline, CDR1 is SGHRS and CDR2 is YFSETQ. Unmatched junction bases numbered 6, after V lost 7 bases and J lost 6 bases. This CDR3 spans 13 amino acids. The CDR3 DNA sequence: TGCGCCAGCCGGGGACAGCGGTATGAAAAACTGTTTTTT. It codes for CASRGQRYEKLFF.

The table lists this clonotype with many counts. V gene TRBV7-8 combines with J gene TRBJ2-1; no reliable D call. Germline CDR1 and CDR2: SGHVS and FQNEAQ. The ends were cut back, 4 bases at V and 2 bases at J, with 6 bases in the middle. This CDR3 is built from 13 residues. The CDR3 here is CASSWGTYNEQFF. CDR3 bases: TGTGCCAGCAGCTGGGGAACCTACAATGAGCAGTTCTTC.

This clonotype was detected ten times or more. The chain uses TRBV5-4 and TRBJ1-2; a possible D gene is TRBD1 (5 bases). Trimming left V 0 bases short and J 8 bases short, with 14 bases between. The CDR3 is 14 amino acids. CDR1 is SGHNT and CDR2 is YYREEE in the germline V gene (reference sequence). CDR3 sequence: CASSLETVAGGYTF. The CDR3 DNA reads as TGTGCCAGCAGCTTGGAGACAGTTGCCGGCGGCTACACCTTC.

This clonotype has ten or more counts. The gene calls are TRBV20-1 and TRBJ1-1; no definite D call. V dropped 3 bases and J dropped 2 bases, with 4 bases sitting between them. The length of the CDR3 is 11 residues. Germline CDR1 reads DFQATT; CDR2 reads SNEGSKA (reference sequence). The CDR3 protein is CSARVNTEAFF. Here the CDR3 DNA reads TGCAGTGCTAGGGTTAACACTGAAGCTTTCTTT.

The chain has TRBV20-1 and TRBJ1-5; the match to TRBD1 covers 9 bases. There are 21 residues in the CDR3. Per germline, CDR1 DFQATT and CDR2 SNEGSKA (reference sequence). Losses at the gene ends were 3 bases for V and 2 bases for J; bases not matched to a gene: 23. Here the CDR3 reads CSASLRDREVYGRMGNQPQHF. The CDR3 DNA reads TGCAGTGCTAGCCTCCGGGACAGGGAAGTTTATGGCCGGATGGGCAATCAGCCCCAGCATTTT.

This clonotype was found a few times. The rearrangement links TRBV18 to TRBJ1-1; TRBD1 might be the D (6 bases). Trimming removed 2 bases at V and 0 bases at J, with 13 bases between. The CDR3 sequence is 16 residues long. Germline CDR1 reads KGHSH; CDR2 reads LQKENI. CDR3 protein: CASSPGGAGMNTEAFF. DNA for the CDR3: TGTGCCAGCTCACCAGGGGGGGCAGGGATGAACACTGAAGCTTTCTTT.